This T cell receptor (beta chain) is from a study of shared clonotypes between healthy human individuals. Study-level information: Three plates each covered CD4 naive and memory; CD8 naive two, CD8 memory one.

Libraries were prepared by immunoSEQ multiplex PCR; TCRdb keeps only in-frame clonotypes and omits some of them. Of roughly 680,000 clones listed, over 55% are singletons. Study-wide results and caveats: Among donors, sharing of clonotypes was expected to be affected by sequencing depth. Among the subsets, naive ones generally showed larger estimated richness than memory ones.

The germline CDR1 and CDR2 sequences are MNHEY and SVGAGI. V lost 6 bases and J 3 bases, leaving 11 bases between the germline ends. This CDR3 comprises 13 residues. Points on this clone: Its antigen is currently unknown.

The gene calls are TRBV6-5 and TRBJ1-1; weak D call: TRBD1 (6 bases). This receptor was taken from a woman in her twenties or thirties in good health. Sequencing was performed on memory CD4+ T cells sorted from blood. Regarding subset: CD45RA-negative fraction. The CDR3 DNA follows: TGTGCCAGCAGCAACTACAGGGACACTGAAGCTTTCTTT. Amino acid sequence: CASSNYRDTEAFF.